This TCR beta chain was sequenced in a study of regulatory T cells in long-lasting Graves disease. Building of the TCR beta libraries involved iRepertoire HTBI primers and Arm-PCR of CDR3 regions. In TCRdb, the multiplex PCR reads were re-called with MiXCR into one record per CDR3 protein. The sample records 350,000 to 450,000 distinct CDR3 sequences, about 20% being singletons. V was pared by 6 bases and J by 3 bases, with 11 bases between. Germline V gives CDR1 MDHEN, CDR2 SYDVKM. This CDR3 spans 13 amino acids. This clonotype has a count of ten or more. Time point given: persistent/refractory GD, antithyroid drugs over 5 years with positive TRAb. PBMCs provided the RNA from which the TCR library was made. An endocrinology department located in Xi'an, China, was where the patients came from. Approximately 9-milliliter peripheral blood samples went into EDTA tubes.

The clonotype originates from a female donor with Graves disease. The chain is built from TRBV28 and TRBJ1-1; possible D gene TRBD1, 5 bases. This specimen was peripheral blood mononuclear cells (PBMCs), taken when the disease was refractory, from a patient treated with antithyroid drugs. The CDR3: CASSWGRHTEAFF. The CDR3 bases are TGTGCCAGCAGCTGGGGACGGCACACTGAAGCTTTCTTT.